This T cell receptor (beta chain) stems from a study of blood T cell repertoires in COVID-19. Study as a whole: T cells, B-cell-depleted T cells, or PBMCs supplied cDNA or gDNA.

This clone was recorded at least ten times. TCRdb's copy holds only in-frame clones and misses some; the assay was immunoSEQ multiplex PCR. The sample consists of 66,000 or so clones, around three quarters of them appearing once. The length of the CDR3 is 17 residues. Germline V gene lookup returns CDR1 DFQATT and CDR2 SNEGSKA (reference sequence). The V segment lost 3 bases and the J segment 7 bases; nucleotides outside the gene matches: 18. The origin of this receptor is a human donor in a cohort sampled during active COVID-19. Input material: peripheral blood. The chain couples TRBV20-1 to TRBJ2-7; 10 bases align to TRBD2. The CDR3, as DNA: TGCAGTGCTAGTTCCGTGGTGGGTAGCGGGAGGTCGAGGGAGCAGTACTTC. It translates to CSASSVVGSGRSREQYF.